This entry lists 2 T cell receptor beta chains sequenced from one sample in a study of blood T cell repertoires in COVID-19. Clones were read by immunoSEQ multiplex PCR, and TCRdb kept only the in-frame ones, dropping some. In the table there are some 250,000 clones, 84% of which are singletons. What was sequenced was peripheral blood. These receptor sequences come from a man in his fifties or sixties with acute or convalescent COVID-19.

CDR3 amino acids: CASSPLTPQHF. CDR3 nucleotides: TGTGCCAGCAGCCCGCTAACGCCCCAGCATTTT. The chain joins TRBV7-9 to TRBJ1-5; D ambiguous. Germline V gives CDR1 SEHNR, CDR2 FQNEAQ (reference sequence). The CDR3 has 11 amino acids. Between the trimmed V and J ends, which lost 5 bases and 9 bases, there was a span of 8 bases.

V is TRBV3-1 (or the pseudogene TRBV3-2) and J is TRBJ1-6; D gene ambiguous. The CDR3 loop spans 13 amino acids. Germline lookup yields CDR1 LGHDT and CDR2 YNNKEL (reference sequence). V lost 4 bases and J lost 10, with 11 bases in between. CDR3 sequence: CASSREEGSPLHF. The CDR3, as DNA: TGTGCCAGCAGCCGCGAGGAGGGATCACCCCTCCACTTT.